Below are 3 T cell receptor beta chains sequenced from a single sample in a study of blood T cells in healthy people across ages. With a J-beta primer mix and a sample-barcoded 5' primer, a second PCR ran roughly 6 to 11 cycles. Using its own MiXCR run on the 5' RACE reads, TCRdb lists one record per CDR3 protein. The repertoire consists of approximately 1,100,000 distinct CDR3 sequences, with more than 35% occurring once and the leading ten covering around 18%. Sequencing used blood. Receptors were obtained from a woman aged 60-70 years in good health.

The chain employs TRBV20-1 and TRBJ2-1, with a weak D call TRBD2 (5 bases). The CDR3 spans 18 residues. V was cut by 0 bases and J by 0 bases, with 18 bases left in between. Germline assignment: CDR1 DFQATT and CDR2 SNEGSKA (reference sequence). CDR3 nucleotides: TGCAGTGCTAGAGATCAACTACTAGTTCTGGGCTCCTACAATGAGCAGTTCTTC. As protein: CSARDQLLVLGSYNEQFF.

This clonotype was seen repeatedly, ten times or more. This chain connects TRBV25-1 to TRBJ2-7, with D unresolved. This CDR3 comprises 12 residues. Per the germline V gene, CDR1 is MGHDK and CDR2 is SYGVNS. Trimming pared 5 bases from V and 2 bases from J, leaving 7 bases between. The CDR3, as DNA: TGTGCCAGCAGTCACGACCCCTACGAGCAGTACTTC. This codes for CASSHDPYEQYF.

This clonotype was observed a handful of times. The V and J genes are TRBV6-5 and TRBJ2-7, with TRBD2 identical over 12 bases. Losses at the gene ends were 4 bases for V and 5 bases for J; bases not matched to a gene: 12. The CDR3 has 17 amino acids. Germline CDR1 MNHEY, CDR2 SVGAGI. The CDR3: CASSWDRLAGETHEQYF. The DNA of the CDR3 is TGTGCCAGCAGTTGGGACCGACTAGCGGGAGAGACTCACGAGCAGTACTTC.